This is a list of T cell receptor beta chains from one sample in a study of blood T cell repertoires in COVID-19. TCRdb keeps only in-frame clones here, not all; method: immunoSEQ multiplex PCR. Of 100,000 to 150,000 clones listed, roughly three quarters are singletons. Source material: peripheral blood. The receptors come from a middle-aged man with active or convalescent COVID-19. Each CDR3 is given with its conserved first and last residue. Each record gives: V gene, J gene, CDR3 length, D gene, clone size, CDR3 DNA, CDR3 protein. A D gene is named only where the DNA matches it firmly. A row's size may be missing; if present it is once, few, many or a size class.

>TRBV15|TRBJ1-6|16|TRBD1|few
TGTGCCACCAGCAGAGGTCCCGGGACAGGGGAGGGACCCCTCCACTTT
CATSRGPGTGEGPLHF
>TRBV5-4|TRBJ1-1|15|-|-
TGTGCCAGCAGCTTGTTGTCACAGCATAACACTGAAGCTTTCTTT
CASSLLSQHNTEAFF
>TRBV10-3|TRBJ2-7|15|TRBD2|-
TGTGCCATCAGTGACAGAGGCGGGGGGGCCTACGAGCAGTACTTC
CAISDRGGGAYEQYF
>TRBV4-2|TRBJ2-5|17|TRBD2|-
TGTGCCAGCAGCCAGGGAATAGCGGGGGGGCCCCAAGAGACCCAGTACTTC
CASSQGIAGGPQETQYF
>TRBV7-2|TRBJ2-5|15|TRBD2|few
TGTGCCAGCAGCTCAGCTAGCGGGAGGATGGAGACCCAGTACTTC
CASSSASGRMETQYF
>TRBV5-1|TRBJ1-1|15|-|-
TGCGCCAGCAGCCCCGATTGGGGGGAGAACACTGAAGCTTTCTTT
CASSPDWGENTEAFF
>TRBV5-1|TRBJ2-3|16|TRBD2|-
TGCGCCAGCAGGTGGACTAGCGGGAGGGCCGGAGATACGCAGTATTTT
CASRWTSGRAGDTQYF
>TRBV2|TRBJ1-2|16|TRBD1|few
TGTGCCAGCAGCCGGGACAGAGATCTCACTAACTATGGCTACACCTTC
CASSRDRDLTNYGYTF
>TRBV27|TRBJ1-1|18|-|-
TGTGCCAGCAGTTTAAAGCGGGGCCTCCTATATAGAAACACTGAAGCTTTCTTT
CASSLKRGLLYRNTEAFF
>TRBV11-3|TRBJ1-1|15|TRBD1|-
TGTGCCAGCAGCGTTGGACAGGTGATGGGCACTGAAGCTTTCTTT
CASSVGQVMGTEAFF
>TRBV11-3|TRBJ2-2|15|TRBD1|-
TGTGCCAGCAGCTTCTCAGGGACAGGGAGAGGGGAGCTGTTTTTT
CASSFSGTGRGELFF
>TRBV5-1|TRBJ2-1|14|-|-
TGCGCCAGCAGCGCTTTGAGCTCCTACAATGAGCAGTTCTTC
CASSALSSYNEQFF
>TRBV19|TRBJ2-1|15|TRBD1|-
TGTGCCAGTAGTATAGCAGGGGGAACCTACAATGAGCAGTTCTTC
CASSIAGGTYNEQFF
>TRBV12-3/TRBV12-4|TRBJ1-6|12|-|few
TGTGCCAGCAGTAACTCCTTCTCACCCCTCCACTTT
CASSNSFSPLHF
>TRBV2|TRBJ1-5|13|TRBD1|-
TGTGCCAGCAGACAGGGGCTCAACCAGCCCCAGCATTTT
CASRQGLNQPQHF
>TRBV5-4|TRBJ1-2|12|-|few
TGTGCCAGCAGCTTCACGACAGGAGGCTACACCTTC
CASSFTTGGYTF
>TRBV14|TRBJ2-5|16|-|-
TGTGCCAGCAGCCAAGTCGGGAGCCCCTCCCAAGAGACCCAGTACTTC
CASSQVGSPSQETQYF
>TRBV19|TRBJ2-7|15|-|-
TGTGCCAGTAGTATAGATCCGGCCAGGGGTAACGAGCAGTACTTC
CASSIDPARGNEQYF
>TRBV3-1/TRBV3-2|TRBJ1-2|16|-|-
TGTGCCAGCAGCCTATTCCCCGACAGGAAGAACTATGGCTACACCTTC
CASSLFPDRKNYGYTF
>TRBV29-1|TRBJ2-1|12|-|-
TGCAGCGGGACAGAGTCCTACAATGAGCAGTTCTTC
CSGTESYNEQFF
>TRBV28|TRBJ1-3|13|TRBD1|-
TGTGCCAGCAGGACAGGGCCTGGAAACACCATATATTTT
CASRTGPGNTIYF
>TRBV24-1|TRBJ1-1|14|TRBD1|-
TGTGCCACCAGTGACCCCGACAGGGACACTGAAGCTTTCTTT
CATSDPDRDTEAFF
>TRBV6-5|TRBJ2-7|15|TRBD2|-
TGTGCCAGCAGCGACCCGGGCGGGAGGGTATACGAGCAGTACTTC
CASSDPGGRVYEQYF
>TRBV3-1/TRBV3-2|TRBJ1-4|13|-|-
TGTGCCAGCAGCCAAGATCAGGGAGAAAAACTGTTTTTT
CASSQDQGEKLFF
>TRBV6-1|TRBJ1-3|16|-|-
TGTGCCAGCAGTGAAGCCGACTCCTACAGGGCCAGCACCATATATTTT
CASSEADSYRASTIYF
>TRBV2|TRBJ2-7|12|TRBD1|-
TGTGCCAGCAGTACAGGGGGGATCGAGCAGTACTTC
CASSTGGIEQYF
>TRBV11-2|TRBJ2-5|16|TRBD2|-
TGTGCCAGCAGCTTATTGGCGGGAGTACGAGGAGAGACCCAGTACTTC
CASSLLAGVRGETQYF
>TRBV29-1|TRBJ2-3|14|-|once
TGCAGCGTTCGTCCTAGCACAAACACAGATACGCAGTATTTT
CSVRPSTNTDTQYF
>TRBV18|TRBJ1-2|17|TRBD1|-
TGTGCCAGCTCAGTTCCGGGACAGGGGGCCGGCAACTATGGCTACACCTTC
CASSVPGQGAGNYGYTF
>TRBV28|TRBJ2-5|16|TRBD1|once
TGTGCCAGCAGCTCGATAGGGACAGGTCGAAGGGAGACCCAGTACTTC
CASSSIGTGRRETQYF
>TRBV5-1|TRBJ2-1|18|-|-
TGCGCCAGCAGCCGTCAGGGACTGACAAAGGGGGCCGGGAATGAGCAGTTCTTC
CASSRQGLTKGAGNEQFF
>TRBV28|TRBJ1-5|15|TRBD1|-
TGTGCCAGCAGCTGGACAGGGATTAGCAATCAGCCCCAGCATTTT
CASSWTGISNQPQHF
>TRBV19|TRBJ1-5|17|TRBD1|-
TGTGCCAGTAGTATAGGGCCGGGACAGGTCAACAATCAGCCCCAGCATTTT
CASSIGPGQVNNQPQHF
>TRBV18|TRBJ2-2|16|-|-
TGTGCCAGCTCACCGCCCGGGGGTGCGAGCACCGGGGAGCTGTTTTTT
CASSPPGGASTGELFF
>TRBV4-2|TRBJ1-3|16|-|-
TGTGCCAGCAGCCCGCCCGAGGGCAACTCTGGAAACACCATATATTTT
CASSPPEGNSGNTIYF
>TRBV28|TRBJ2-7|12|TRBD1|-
TGTGCCAGCAGGAGAGACAGGGTCCGGCAGTACTTC
CASRRDRVRQYF
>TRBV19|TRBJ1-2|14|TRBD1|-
TGTGCCAGTATTAGGGACAGCACATCCTATGGCTACACCTTC
CASIRDSTSYGYTF
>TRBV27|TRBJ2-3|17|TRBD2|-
TGTGCCAGCAGTCCCGGACTAGCGGTCTATAGCACAGATACGCAGTATTTT
CASSPGLAVYSTDTQYF
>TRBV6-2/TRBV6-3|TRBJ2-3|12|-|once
TGTGCCAGCAGTTCCTTCACAGATACGCAGTATTTT
CASSSFTDTQYF
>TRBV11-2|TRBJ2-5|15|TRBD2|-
TGTGCCAGCAGCCTAGGGACTAGCGGGAGGGAGACCCAGTACTTC
CASSLGTSGRETQYF
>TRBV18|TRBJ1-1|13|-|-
TGTGCCAGCTCACCTCACCCGCAAGCAGAAGCTTTCTTT
CASSPHPQAEAFF
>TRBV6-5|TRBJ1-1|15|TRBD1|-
TGTGCCAGCAGTTACTCCTCGGACAGGCGGATTGAAGCTTTCTTT
CASSYSSDRRIEAFF
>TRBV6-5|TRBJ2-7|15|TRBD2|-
TGTGCCAGCAGTTACGGGGCGGGAGGGGTAAGCGAGCAGTACTTC
CASSYGAGGVSEQYF
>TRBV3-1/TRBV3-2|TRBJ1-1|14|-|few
TGTGCCAGCAGCCAAGACAACAGGAACACTGAAGCTTTCTTT
CASSQDNRNTEAFF
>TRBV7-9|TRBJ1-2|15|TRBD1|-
TGTGCCAGCAGCTTAGGACAGGGCCCGGCTTATGGCTACACCTTC
CASSLGQGPAYGYTF
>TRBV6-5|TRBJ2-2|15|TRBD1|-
TGTGCCAGCAGGAGCAGACAGGGTGATGCCGGGGAGCTGTTTTTT
CASRSRQGDAGELFF
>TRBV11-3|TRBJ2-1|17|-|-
TGTGCCAGCAGCTACCGTAATGGCGGGGCTTCCTACAATGAGCAGTTCTTC
CASSYRNGGASYNEQFF
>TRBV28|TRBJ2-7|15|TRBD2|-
TGTGCCAGTCTAGCGGGAGGAGGGGGGGCCTACGAGCAGTACTTC
CASLAGGGGAYEQYF
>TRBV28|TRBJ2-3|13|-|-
TGTGCCAGCAGGGACTCTAGCACAGATACGCAGTATTTT
CASRDSSTDTQYF
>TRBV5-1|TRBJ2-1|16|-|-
TGCGCCAGCAGCTTGGCCGGTACAGCTTTCTACAATGAGCAGTTCTTC
CASSLAGTAFYNEQFF
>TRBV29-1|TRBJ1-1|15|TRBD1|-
TGCAGCGTTGAAGAAACAGGGGGCGCGGGCACTGAAGCTTTCTTT
CSVEETGGAGTEAFF
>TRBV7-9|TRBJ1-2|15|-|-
TGTGCCAGCACCCTCTCATACAGGGAGTACTATGGCTACACCTTC
CASTLSYREYYGYTF
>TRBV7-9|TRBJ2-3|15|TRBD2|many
TGTGCCAGCAGCTTACAGCGGGAGACGGCAGATACGCAGTATTTT
CASSLQRETADTQYF
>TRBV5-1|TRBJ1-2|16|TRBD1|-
TGCGCCAGCAGCCCGATGACAGGGGGGCAGGTCGGTGGCTACACCTTC
CASSPMTGGQVGGYTF
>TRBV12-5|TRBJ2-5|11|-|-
TGTGCTAGTGGCATCGAGGAGACCCAGTACTTC
CASGIEETQYF
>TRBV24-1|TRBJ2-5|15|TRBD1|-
TGTGCCACCAGTGATAATAACAGGGGCCCGGAGACCCAGTACTTC
CATSDNNRGPETQYF
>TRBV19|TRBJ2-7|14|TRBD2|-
TGTGCCAGTAGCCTGACGGGGGGAAAATACGAGCAGTACTTC
CASSLTGGKYEQYF
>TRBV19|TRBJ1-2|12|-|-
TGTGCCAGTAGTGACAGAACTTATGGCTACACCTTC
CASSDRTYGYTF
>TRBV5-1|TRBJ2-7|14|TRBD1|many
TGCGCCAGCAGCTCCTGGACAGGTCCCTACGAGCAGTACTTC
CASSSWTGPYEQYF